This paragraph reports one T cell receptor beta chain. Losses at the gene ends were 2 bases for V and 1 base for J; bases not matched to a gene: 6. The CDR3 runs to 15 residues. Germline-derived CDR1 and CDR2 are SGHDT and YYEEEE. Profiling relied on immunoSEQ multiplex PCR, and the TCRdb table lists in-frame clones only, not all of them. Among roughly 42,000 clones listed, 60% to 70% were seen once. This entry belongs to a study of cytotoxic CD8 clonotypes in ibrutinib-treated CLL. The sample here was PBMCs, taken after 24 months of ibrutinib treatment. The receptor comes from a human donor with chronic lymphocytic leukemia. The rearrangement joins TRBV5-6 to TRBJ2-7; 7 nucleotides line up with TRBD1. CDR3 amino acids: CASSFPGQASYEQYF. The CDR3 region has the DNA TGTGCCAGCAGCTTCCCAGGACAGGCATCCTACGAGCAGTACTTC.